A selection of T cell receptor beta chains follows, all from one sample in a study of blood T cell repertoires in COVID-19. Assay used: immunoSEQ multiplex PCR; TCRdb lists only in-frame clones, some missing. Altogether 150,000 or so clones are present, around 83% being singletons, with the ten largest covering 25% to 30%. The sample comprised peripheral blood. Source of these receptors: a woman in her sixties with acute or convalescent COVID-19. Both conserved end residues are part of each CDR3. The D gene is left open where the match is weak. Only part of the rows carry a size: once, few, many, or a class if the clone is expanded.

D gene: -
clone size: -
V gene: TRBV5-1
J gene: TRBJ1-2
CDR3 protein: CASSGYGGERGYTF
CDR3 DNA: TGCGCCAGCAGCGGTTACGGGGGGGAGCGAGGCTACACCTTC

D gene: TRBD1
clone size: -
V gene: TRBV7-9
J gene: TRBJ1-5
CDR3 protein: CASTMTGVQPQHF
CDR3 DNA: TGTGCCAGCACCATGACAGGGGTTCAGCCCCAGCATTTT

D gene: -
clone size: -
V gene: TRBV30
J gene: TRBJ2-7
CDR3 protein: CAWGASPYEQYF
CDR3 DNA: TGTGCCTGGGGGGCTTCCCCGTACGAGCAGTACTTC

D gene: -
clone size: -
V gene: TRBV6-5
J gene: TRBJ2-1
CDR3 protein: CASREGMTDYNEQFF
CDR3 DNA: TGTGCCAGCAGAGAGGGTATGACGGATTACAATGAGCAGTTCTTC

D gene: -
clone size: -
V gene: TRBV5-1
J gene: TRBJ2-7
CDR3 protein: CASSLVVGVYEQYF
CDR3 DNA: TGCGCCAGCAGCTTGGTGGTAGGAGTCTACGAGCAGTACTTC

D gene: -
clone size: -
V gene: TRBV3-1/TRBV3-2
J gene: TRBJ1-1
CDR3 protein: CASSPRGSNTEAFF
CDR3 DNA: TGTGCCAGCAGCCCCCGGGGGTCGAACACTGAAGCTTTCTTT

D gene: TRBD1
clone size: -
V gene: TRBV5-6
J gene: TRBJ1-4
CDR3 protein: CASSLVGGTNEKLFF
CDR3 DNA: TGTGCCAGCAGCTTGGTAGGGGGCACTAATGAAAAACTGTTTTTT

D gene: TRBD1
clone size: -
V gene: TRBV28
J gene: TRBJ1-2
CDR3 protein: CASSLGVAYRGNYGYTF
CDR3 DNA: TGTGCCAGCAGTTTAGGGGTGGCATACAGGGGTAACTATGGCTACACCTTC

D gene: TRBD1
clone size: -
V gene: TRBV5-6
J gene: TRBJ1-6
CDR3 protein: CASSLMTGPNSPLHF
CDR3 DNA: TGTGCCAGCAGCCTAATGACAGGGCCCAATTCACCCCTCCACTTT

D gene: TRBD1
clone size: -
V gene: TRBV10-3
J gene: TRBJ1-4
CDR3 protein: CAISEGTGPGKLFF
CDR3 DNA: TGTGCCATCAGTGAAGGGACAGGGCCCGGAAAACTGTTTTTT

D gene: -
clone size: -
V gene: TRBV3-1/TRBV3-2
J gene: TRBJ2-1
CDR3 protein: CASSQIVTVYNEQFF
CDR3 DNA: TGTGCCAGCAGCCAAATAGTAACAGTCTACAATGAGCAGTTCTTC

D gene: -
clone size: -
V gene: TRBV4-1
J gene: TRBJ1-3
CDR3 protein: CASSQEVAASGNTIYF
CDR3 DNA: TGCGCCAGCAGCCAAGAAGTGGCGGCCTCTGGAAACACCATATATTTT

D gene: -
clone size: once
V gene: TRBV6-2/TRBV6-3
J gene: TRBJ2-2
CDR3 protein: CASSYRQYPTGELFF
CDR3 DNA: TGTGCCAGCAGTTACCGACAGTATCCCACCGGGGAGCTGTTTTTT

D gene: -
clone size: -
V gene: TRBV10-3
J gene: TRBJ2-7
CDR3 protein: CAISSPGGRRHEQYF
CDR3 DNA: TGTGCCATCAGTTCCCCCGGGGGGCGGCGTCACGAGCAGTACTTC

D gene: -
clone size: -
V gene: TRBV3-1/TRBV3-2
J gene: TRBJ2-6
CDR3 protein: CASSQAGASGANVLTF
CDR3 DNA: TGTGCCAGCAGCCAAGCAGGGGCCTCTGGGGCCAACGTCCTGACTTTC

D gene: -
clone size: -
V gene: TRBV9
J gene: TRBJ1-5
CDR3 protein: CASSPSWHLSNQPQHF
CDR3 DNA: TGTGCCAGCAGTCCTTCATGGCACCTCAGCAATCAGCCCCAGCATTTT

D gene: TRBD2
clone size: -
V gene: TRBV2
J gene: TRBJ2-1
CDR3 protein: CASRALAGVYNEQFF
CDR3 DNA: TGTGCCAGCAGGGCACTAGCGGGGGTCTACAATGAGCAGTTCTTC

D gene: -
clone size: -
V gene: TRBV5-4
J gene: TRBJ1-3
CDR3 protein: CASSLEGGAAGNTIYF
CDR3 DNA: TGTGCCAGCAGCTTGGAGGGGGGGGCGGCAGGAAACACCATATATTTT

D gene: TRBD1
clone size: -
V gene: TRBV2
J gene: TRBJ1-2
CDR3 protein: CASRAQGAGYGYTF
CDR3 DNA: TGTGCCAGCAGGGCACAGGGGGCGGGCTATGGCTACACCTTC

D gene: -
clone size: -
V gene: TRBV6-6
J gene: TRBJ1-5
CDR3 protein: CASRGWQGSQPQHF
CDR3 DNA: TGTGCCAGCAGGGGGTGGCAGGGGAGTCAGCCCCAGCATTTT

D gene: -
clone size: -
V gene: TRBV3-1/TRBV3-2
J gene: TRBJ2-7
CDR3 protein: CASSQAGRVYEQYF
CDR3 DNA: TGTGCCAGCAGCCAAGCCGGCAGGGTCTACGAGCAGTACTTC

D gene: -
clone size: -
V gene: TRBV5-1
J gene: TRBJ1-1
CDR3 protein: CASSPSEATGLSRAFF
CDR3 DNA: TGCGCCAGCAGCCCTTCCGAAGCGACCGGATTGTCAAGAGCTTTCTTT

D gene: -
clone size: few
V gene: TRBV18
J gene: TRBJ2-7
CDR3 protein: CASSPRSVYEQYF
CDR3 DNA: TGTGCCAGCTCACCTAGAAGTGTCTACGAGCAGTACTTC

D gene: -
clone size: -
V gene: TRBV19
J gene: TRBJ2-3
CDR3 protein: CASSMIADPGDTQYF
CDR3 DNA: TGTGCCAGTAGTATGATAGCGGACCCTGGGGATACGCAGTATTTT

D gene: -
clone size: -
V gene: TRBV7-9
J gene: TRBJ1-1
CDR3 protein: CASSQGGDTEAFF
CDR3 DNA: TGTGCCAGCAGCCAGGGTGGGGACACTGAAGCTTTCTTT

D gene: -
clone size: -
V gene: TRBV5-1
J gene: TRBJ2-3
CDR3 protein: CASSPTVGAGSDTQYF
CDR3 DNA: TGCGCCAGCAGCCCGACCGTGGGGGCCGGCTCAGATACGCAGTATTTT